This TCR beta chain emerged from a study of blood T cell repertoires in COVID-19. Looking at the study overall: Whether acute or convalescent, the COVID-19 samples came from the United States, Italy and Spain. PBMCs, B-cell-depleted T cells, or T cells were the source of the cDNA or gDNA that made up the material.

Under the authors' procedure: Researchers report that nucleated cell counts were estimated from reference gene primer amplification. Clones were sequenced by immunoSEQ multiplex PCR, and TCRdb holds only the in-frame ones, with some missing. The V and J calls and clone size are taken from that table; D and trimming were inferred from the DNA. The sample carries around 63,000 clones, around nine tenths recorded once. CDR3 length equals 12 residues. Germline V gene data show CDR1 as MNHEY and CDR2 as SVGEGT. V was pared by 4 bases and J by 7 bases, with 9 bases between. The TCR originated in a woman of 80 years or more with active COVID-19. V gene TRBV6-2 or TRBV6-3 combines with J gene TRBJ2-3, with D unclear. Source material: peripheral blood. CDR3 region: CASSSGQNTQYF. DNA of the CDR3: TGTGCCAGCAGTTCAGGTCAAAATACGCAGTATTTT.